The 20 T cell receptor beta chains below all came from one sample that was sequenced in a study of OX40 agonist ivuxolimab in advanced cancers. The repertoire was sequenced with immunoSEQ multiplex PCR; TCRdb's copy has only in-frame clones and lacks some. The repertoire holds approximately 54,000 clones, with 80% to 85% as singletons. Sequencing was performed on CD4+ or CD8+ T cells sorted from blood, taken in a trial of the OX40 agonist ivuxolimab. Receptor source: an adult with an advanced solid tumor such as melanoma, head and neck, liver or kidney cancer.

The chain joins TRBV10-3 to TRBJ1-2; 12 bases match TRBD1. Germline V gene sequence: CDR1 ENHRY, CDR2 SYGVKD. Losses at the gene ends were 6 bases for V and 7 bases for J; bases not matched to a gene: 6. This CDR3 is 14 amino acids long. In DNA, the CDR3 is TGTGCCATCAGCGGGACAGGGGGCGCGGGTGGCTACACCTTC. This encodes CAISGTGGAGGYTF.

V usage is TRBV11-3 and J usage is TRBJ1-6, with 8 bases lining up with TRBD1. With V trimmed by 1 base and J by 10 bases, 6 bases remained unmatched. The CDR3 consists of 15 residues. The germline V gene has CDR1 SGHNT and CDR2 YENEEA. The CDR3 region has the DNA TGTGCCAGCAGCTTAGTGGGCAGGGGGCAATCACCCCTCCACTTT. Its protein product is CASSLVGRGQSPLHF.

This sequence joins TRBV4-2 and TRBJ1-3; no definite D call. Trimming left V 5 bases short and J 5 bases short, with 22 bases between. The germline V gene encodes CDR1 LGHNA and CDR2 YNFKEQ. The CDR3 totals 17 residues. The CDR3 spells CASSLAQRRENRNTIYF. Here the CDR3 DNA reads TGTGCCAGCAGCTTGGCCCAGCGCCGGGAGAATAGAAACACCATATATTTT.

J is TRBJ1-3 and V is TRBV4-1, with 7 bases fitting TRBD1. Germline loops: CDR1 MGHRA, CDR2 YSYEKL. The CDR3 contains 16 residues. The ends lost 1 base at V and 4 bases at J; junction bases unmatched: 7. This CDR3 is CASSQVRRGLGNTIYF. CDR3 nucleotides: TGCGCCAGCAGCCAAGTTAGGAGGGGGCTAGGAAACACCATATATTTT.

The V and J genes are TRBV27 and TRBJ2-5; the D gene is possibly TRBD1 (6 bases). Germline V gene sequence: CDR1 MNHEY, CDR2 SMNVEV (reference sequence). The CDR3 is made up of 14 amino acids. V lost 5 bases to trimming and J lost 1 base, with 11 bases between them. In DNA form, the CDR3 reads TGTGCCAGCAGTGAACAGGGTACCCAAGAGACCCAGTACTTC. This encodes CASSEQGTQETQYF.

This clone was seen a few times. For the CDR3, the DNA is TGTGCCATCAGTGGGCCCACCGGGGAGCTGTTTTTT. Encoded protein: CAISGPTGELFF. The rearrangement joins TRBV10-3 to TRBJ2-2; D uncertain. V gave up 4 bases and J gave up 4 bases, with 4 bases separating them. The CDR3 extends over 12 amino acids. Germline V gives CDR1 ENHRY, CDR2 SYGVKD.

The chain combines TRBV5-5 with TRBJ1-5; 10 positions match TRBD1. The CDR3 has 16 amino acids. With 2 bases clipped from V and 4 bases from J, the junction kept 6 bases outside the gene matches. Germline V gene lookup returns CDR1 SGHKS and CDR2 YYEKEE (reference sequence). For the CDR3, the DNA is TGTGCCAGCAGCTTCCAGCCGGGACAGGGGAATCAGCCCCAGCATTTT. Amino acids: CASSFQPGQGNQPQHF.

CDR3 sequence: CASSTEASGGWYEQYF. CDR3 nucleotides: TGTGCCAGCAGCACGGAAGCTAGCGGGGGGTGGTACGAGCAGTACTTC. The V gene is TRBV7-9, the J gene TRBJ2-7, with 11 bases aligning to TRBD2. Germline CDR1 SEHNR, CDR2 FQNEAQ (reference sequence). This CDR3 contains 16 residues. After removal of 5 bases from V and 4 bases from J, the junction contained 10 bases not matched to a gene.

The chain carries TRBV19 and TRBJ1-5; D might be TRBD1 (6 bases). V was clipped by 11 bases and J by 2 bases, with 16 bases between them. Germline V gene sequence: CDR1 LNHDA, CDR2 SQIVND (reference sequence). This CDR3 is 14 amino acids long. This chain's CDR3 is CAVGGAYGNQPQHF. Written as DNA, the CDR3 is TGTGCCGTGGGGGGGGCTTACGGCAATCAGCCCCAGCATTTT. Based on the CDR3 plus reference TRBV19 and TRBJ1-5, the full variable domain is DGGITQSPKYLFRKEGQNVTLSCEQNLNHDAMYWYRQDPGQGLRLIYYSQIVNDFQKGDIAEGYSVSREKKESFPLTVTSAQKNPTAFYLCAVGGAYGNQPQHFGDGTRLSIL.

A single count supports this clone. The chain carries TRBV6-6 and TRBJ2-5; 8 nucleotides agree with TRBD2. The CDR3 has 14 residues. CDR1 and CDR2 from the germline V gene are MNHNY and SVGAGI (reference sequence). The trim removed 6 bases at V and 5 bases at J, leaving 8 bases unmatched. CDR3 nucleotides: TGTGCCAGCAGCCCCTCGGGAGGGAGGGAGACCCAGTACTTC. Residues: CASSPSGGRETQYF.

CDR3 sequence: CASSLGREEKLFF. The CDR3, as DNA: TGTGCCAGCAGCCTCGGGAGGGAAGAAAAACTGTTTTTT. The rearrangement uses TRBV11-2 and TRBJ1-4; no clear D. The CDR3 length is 13 residues. Trimming shortened V by 5 bases and J by 8 bases, and 12 bases separated the two germline ends. CDR1 is SGHAT and CDR2 is FQNNGV in the germline V gene.

The rearrangement links TRBV28 to TRBJ1-3; D might be TRBD1 (5 bases). This CDR3 has 14 amino acids. The germline V and J ends were trimmed by 3 bases and 1 base, with 7 bases remaining between them. Germline V lookup: CDR1 MDHEN, CDR2 SYDVKM. The CDR3 protein is CASSLGGSGNTIYF. The CDR3 nucleotides are TGTGCCAGCAGTTTGGGGGGGTCTGGAAACACCATATATTTT.

The chain joins TRBV7-2 to TRBJ2-5, with D tentatively TRBD1 (5 bases). Germline loops: CDR1 SGHTA, CDR2 FQGNSA. Trimming took off 1 base at V and 2 bases at J, with 8 bases between the two ends. The CDR3 sequence is 14 residues long. CDR3 region: CASSLVPGQETQYF. DNA of the CDR3: TGTGCCAGCAGCTTAGTGCCAGGGCAAGAGACCCAGTACTTC. The variable domain in full, completed from reference TRBV7-2 and TRBJ2-5, reads GAGVSQSPSNKVTEKGKDVELRCDPISGHTALYWYRQSLGQGLEFLIYFQGNSAPDKSGLPSDRFSAERTGGSVSTLTIQRTQQEDSAVYLCASSLVPGQETQYFGPGTRLLVL.

CDR3 amino acids: CSARQDYEQYF. The CDR3 coding sequence is TGCAGTGCTAGGCAGGACTACGAGCAGTACTTC. V usage is TRBV20-1 and J usage is TRBJ2-7; D is unresolved. Germline values: CDR1 DFQATT, CDR2 SNEGSKA (reference sequence). The length of the CDR3 is 11 residues. The V end lost 3 bases, the J end lost 3 bases, and 6 bases lay between the germline ends.

The chain employs TRBV19 and TRBJ1-2, with a weak D call TRBD1 (6 bases). Trimming shortened V by 7 bases and J by 3 bases, and 9 bases separated the two germline ends. CDR3 length equals 12 residues. Germline-derived CDR1 and CDR2 are LNHDA and SQIVND (reference sequence). The CDR3 DNA reads as TGTGCCAGTAAAGGGGGGTACTATGGCTACACCTTC. Its translation is CASKGGYYGYTF. The variable domain in full, with the rest retrieved from reference TRBV19 and TRBJ1-2, is DGGITQSPKYLFRKEGQNVTLSCEQNLNHDAMYWYRQDPGQGLRLIYYSQIVNDFQKGDIAEGYSVSREKKESFPLTVTSAQKNPTAFYLCASKGGYYGYTFGSGTRLTVV.

This clone has just one count. The CDR3 spells CASRFTTAPGTEAFF. CDR3 DNA sequence: TGCGCCAGCAGATTTACCACAGCCCCGGGCACTGAAGCTTTCTTT. This chain joins TRBV5-1 and TRBJ1-1; no clear D gene. The germline V and J ends were trimmed by 5 bases and 4 bases, with 18 bases remaining between them. There are 15 residues in the CDR3. Germline V lookup: CDR1 SGHRS, CDR2 YFSETQ.

This chain joins TRBV6-1 and TRBJ1-4; the match to TRBD1 covers 7 bases. The J segment lost 7 bases and the V segment lost 5 bases, leaving 10 bases of the junction unmatched. CDR1 MNHNS and CDR2 SASEGT come from the germline V gene. The CDR3 spans 15 residues. The CDR3 nucleotides are TGTGCCAGCAGTCTACTACAGGGGAGTCTTGAAAAACTGTTTTTT. It specifies CASSLLQGSLEKLFF.

This chain uses TRBV7-9 with TRBJ2-3; the D is unclear. The length of the CDR3 is 13 residues. The germline V gene has CDR1 SEHNR and CDR2 FQNEAQ (reference sequence). Deletions cut 0 bases from V and 4 bases from J, with 5 bases between. The CDR3 region has the DNA TGTGCCAGCAGCTTAGCAACAGCAGATACGCAGTATTTT. Amino acid sequence: CASSLATADTQYF.

This chain uses TRBV19 with TRBJ1-2; 7 bases map to TRBD1. Germline CDR1 LNHDA, CDR2 SQIVND (reference sequence). The CDR3 consists of 15 residues. V was clipped by 3 bases and J by 6 bases; unmatched bases: 10. CDR3 nucleotide sequence: TGTGCCAGTAGTATCCCGGGACAGTATTTAAATGGCTACACCTTC. This codes for CASSIPGQYLNGYTF.

This clone has just a few counts. The gene calls are TRBV4-1 and TRBJ2-1, with TRBD2 matching 7 bases. V lost 3 bases and J lost 6; bases outside the gene matches: 8. Germline V lookup: CDR1 MGHRA, CDR2 YSYEKL. This CDR3 contains 15 residues. The CDR3 coding sequence is TGCGCCAGCAGCCAGGCCCGGACGGGGGGCAATGAGCAGTTCTTC. Translation: CASSQARTGGNEQFF.